The sequence of this T cell receptor (beta chain) was determined in a study of blood T cell repertoires in COVID-19. Study context: PBMCs, B-cell-depleted T cells, or T cells were the source of the cDNA or gDNA that made up the material.

Individuals drawn from 24 US areas were about 18 to 90 years old. Clinical history reported by participants formed the basis on which cohorts were assigned. Assay used: immunoSEQ multiplex PCR; TCRdb lists only in-frame clones, some missing. This sample has roughly 200,000 clones, with approximately 90% found just once. Trimming removed 6 bases from V and 3 bases from J, with 12 bases in between. The length of the CDR3 is 14 residues. CDR1 SGHAT and CDR2 FQNNGV come from the germline V gene. This receptor was obtained from a man aged 18 to 30 with acute COVID-19. The source material was PBMCs or T cells enriched from blood (not recorded which). The chain employs TRBV11-2 and TRBJ1-5, with D perhaps TRBD1 (6 bases). The CDR3 DNA is TGTGCCAGCAGTGGACAGACGTCCAATCAGCCCCAGCATTTT. Translated: CASSGQTSNQPQHF.